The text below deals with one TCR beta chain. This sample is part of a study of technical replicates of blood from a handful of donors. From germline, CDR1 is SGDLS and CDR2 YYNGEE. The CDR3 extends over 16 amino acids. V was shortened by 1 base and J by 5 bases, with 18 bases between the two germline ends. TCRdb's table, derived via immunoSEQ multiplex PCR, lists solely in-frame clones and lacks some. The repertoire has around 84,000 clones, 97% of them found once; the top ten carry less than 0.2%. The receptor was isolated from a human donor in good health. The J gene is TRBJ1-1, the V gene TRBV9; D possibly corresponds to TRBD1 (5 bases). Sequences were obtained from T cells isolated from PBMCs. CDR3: CASSVWQGVAGTEAFF. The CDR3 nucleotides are TGTGCCAGCAGCGTATGGCAGGGTGTGGCTGGAACTGAAGCTTTCTTT. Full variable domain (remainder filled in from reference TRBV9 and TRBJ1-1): DSGVTQTPKHLITATGQRVTLRCSPRSGDLSVYWYQQSLDQGLQFLIQYYNGEERAKGNILERFSAQQFPDLHSELNLSSLELGDSALYFCASSVWQGVAGTEAFFGQGTRLTVV.